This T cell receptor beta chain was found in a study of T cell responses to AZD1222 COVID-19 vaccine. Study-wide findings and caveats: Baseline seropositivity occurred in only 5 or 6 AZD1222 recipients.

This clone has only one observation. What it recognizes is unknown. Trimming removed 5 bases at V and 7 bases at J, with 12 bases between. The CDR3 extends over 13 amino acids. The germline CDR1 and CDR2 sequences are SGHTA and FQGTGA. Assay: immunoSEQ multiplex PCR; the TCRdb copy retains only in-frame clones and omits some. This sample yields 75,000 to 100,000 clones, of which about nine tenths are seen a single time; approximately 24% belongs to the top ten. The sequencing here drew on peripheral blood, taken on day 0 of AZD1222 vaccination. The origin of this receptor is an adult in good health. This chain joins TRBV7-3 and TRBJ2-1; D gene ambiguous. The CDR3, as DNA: TGTGCCAGCAGCCTTGCTAGTCCTAATGAGCAGTTCTTC. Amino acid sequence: CASSLASPNEQFF.